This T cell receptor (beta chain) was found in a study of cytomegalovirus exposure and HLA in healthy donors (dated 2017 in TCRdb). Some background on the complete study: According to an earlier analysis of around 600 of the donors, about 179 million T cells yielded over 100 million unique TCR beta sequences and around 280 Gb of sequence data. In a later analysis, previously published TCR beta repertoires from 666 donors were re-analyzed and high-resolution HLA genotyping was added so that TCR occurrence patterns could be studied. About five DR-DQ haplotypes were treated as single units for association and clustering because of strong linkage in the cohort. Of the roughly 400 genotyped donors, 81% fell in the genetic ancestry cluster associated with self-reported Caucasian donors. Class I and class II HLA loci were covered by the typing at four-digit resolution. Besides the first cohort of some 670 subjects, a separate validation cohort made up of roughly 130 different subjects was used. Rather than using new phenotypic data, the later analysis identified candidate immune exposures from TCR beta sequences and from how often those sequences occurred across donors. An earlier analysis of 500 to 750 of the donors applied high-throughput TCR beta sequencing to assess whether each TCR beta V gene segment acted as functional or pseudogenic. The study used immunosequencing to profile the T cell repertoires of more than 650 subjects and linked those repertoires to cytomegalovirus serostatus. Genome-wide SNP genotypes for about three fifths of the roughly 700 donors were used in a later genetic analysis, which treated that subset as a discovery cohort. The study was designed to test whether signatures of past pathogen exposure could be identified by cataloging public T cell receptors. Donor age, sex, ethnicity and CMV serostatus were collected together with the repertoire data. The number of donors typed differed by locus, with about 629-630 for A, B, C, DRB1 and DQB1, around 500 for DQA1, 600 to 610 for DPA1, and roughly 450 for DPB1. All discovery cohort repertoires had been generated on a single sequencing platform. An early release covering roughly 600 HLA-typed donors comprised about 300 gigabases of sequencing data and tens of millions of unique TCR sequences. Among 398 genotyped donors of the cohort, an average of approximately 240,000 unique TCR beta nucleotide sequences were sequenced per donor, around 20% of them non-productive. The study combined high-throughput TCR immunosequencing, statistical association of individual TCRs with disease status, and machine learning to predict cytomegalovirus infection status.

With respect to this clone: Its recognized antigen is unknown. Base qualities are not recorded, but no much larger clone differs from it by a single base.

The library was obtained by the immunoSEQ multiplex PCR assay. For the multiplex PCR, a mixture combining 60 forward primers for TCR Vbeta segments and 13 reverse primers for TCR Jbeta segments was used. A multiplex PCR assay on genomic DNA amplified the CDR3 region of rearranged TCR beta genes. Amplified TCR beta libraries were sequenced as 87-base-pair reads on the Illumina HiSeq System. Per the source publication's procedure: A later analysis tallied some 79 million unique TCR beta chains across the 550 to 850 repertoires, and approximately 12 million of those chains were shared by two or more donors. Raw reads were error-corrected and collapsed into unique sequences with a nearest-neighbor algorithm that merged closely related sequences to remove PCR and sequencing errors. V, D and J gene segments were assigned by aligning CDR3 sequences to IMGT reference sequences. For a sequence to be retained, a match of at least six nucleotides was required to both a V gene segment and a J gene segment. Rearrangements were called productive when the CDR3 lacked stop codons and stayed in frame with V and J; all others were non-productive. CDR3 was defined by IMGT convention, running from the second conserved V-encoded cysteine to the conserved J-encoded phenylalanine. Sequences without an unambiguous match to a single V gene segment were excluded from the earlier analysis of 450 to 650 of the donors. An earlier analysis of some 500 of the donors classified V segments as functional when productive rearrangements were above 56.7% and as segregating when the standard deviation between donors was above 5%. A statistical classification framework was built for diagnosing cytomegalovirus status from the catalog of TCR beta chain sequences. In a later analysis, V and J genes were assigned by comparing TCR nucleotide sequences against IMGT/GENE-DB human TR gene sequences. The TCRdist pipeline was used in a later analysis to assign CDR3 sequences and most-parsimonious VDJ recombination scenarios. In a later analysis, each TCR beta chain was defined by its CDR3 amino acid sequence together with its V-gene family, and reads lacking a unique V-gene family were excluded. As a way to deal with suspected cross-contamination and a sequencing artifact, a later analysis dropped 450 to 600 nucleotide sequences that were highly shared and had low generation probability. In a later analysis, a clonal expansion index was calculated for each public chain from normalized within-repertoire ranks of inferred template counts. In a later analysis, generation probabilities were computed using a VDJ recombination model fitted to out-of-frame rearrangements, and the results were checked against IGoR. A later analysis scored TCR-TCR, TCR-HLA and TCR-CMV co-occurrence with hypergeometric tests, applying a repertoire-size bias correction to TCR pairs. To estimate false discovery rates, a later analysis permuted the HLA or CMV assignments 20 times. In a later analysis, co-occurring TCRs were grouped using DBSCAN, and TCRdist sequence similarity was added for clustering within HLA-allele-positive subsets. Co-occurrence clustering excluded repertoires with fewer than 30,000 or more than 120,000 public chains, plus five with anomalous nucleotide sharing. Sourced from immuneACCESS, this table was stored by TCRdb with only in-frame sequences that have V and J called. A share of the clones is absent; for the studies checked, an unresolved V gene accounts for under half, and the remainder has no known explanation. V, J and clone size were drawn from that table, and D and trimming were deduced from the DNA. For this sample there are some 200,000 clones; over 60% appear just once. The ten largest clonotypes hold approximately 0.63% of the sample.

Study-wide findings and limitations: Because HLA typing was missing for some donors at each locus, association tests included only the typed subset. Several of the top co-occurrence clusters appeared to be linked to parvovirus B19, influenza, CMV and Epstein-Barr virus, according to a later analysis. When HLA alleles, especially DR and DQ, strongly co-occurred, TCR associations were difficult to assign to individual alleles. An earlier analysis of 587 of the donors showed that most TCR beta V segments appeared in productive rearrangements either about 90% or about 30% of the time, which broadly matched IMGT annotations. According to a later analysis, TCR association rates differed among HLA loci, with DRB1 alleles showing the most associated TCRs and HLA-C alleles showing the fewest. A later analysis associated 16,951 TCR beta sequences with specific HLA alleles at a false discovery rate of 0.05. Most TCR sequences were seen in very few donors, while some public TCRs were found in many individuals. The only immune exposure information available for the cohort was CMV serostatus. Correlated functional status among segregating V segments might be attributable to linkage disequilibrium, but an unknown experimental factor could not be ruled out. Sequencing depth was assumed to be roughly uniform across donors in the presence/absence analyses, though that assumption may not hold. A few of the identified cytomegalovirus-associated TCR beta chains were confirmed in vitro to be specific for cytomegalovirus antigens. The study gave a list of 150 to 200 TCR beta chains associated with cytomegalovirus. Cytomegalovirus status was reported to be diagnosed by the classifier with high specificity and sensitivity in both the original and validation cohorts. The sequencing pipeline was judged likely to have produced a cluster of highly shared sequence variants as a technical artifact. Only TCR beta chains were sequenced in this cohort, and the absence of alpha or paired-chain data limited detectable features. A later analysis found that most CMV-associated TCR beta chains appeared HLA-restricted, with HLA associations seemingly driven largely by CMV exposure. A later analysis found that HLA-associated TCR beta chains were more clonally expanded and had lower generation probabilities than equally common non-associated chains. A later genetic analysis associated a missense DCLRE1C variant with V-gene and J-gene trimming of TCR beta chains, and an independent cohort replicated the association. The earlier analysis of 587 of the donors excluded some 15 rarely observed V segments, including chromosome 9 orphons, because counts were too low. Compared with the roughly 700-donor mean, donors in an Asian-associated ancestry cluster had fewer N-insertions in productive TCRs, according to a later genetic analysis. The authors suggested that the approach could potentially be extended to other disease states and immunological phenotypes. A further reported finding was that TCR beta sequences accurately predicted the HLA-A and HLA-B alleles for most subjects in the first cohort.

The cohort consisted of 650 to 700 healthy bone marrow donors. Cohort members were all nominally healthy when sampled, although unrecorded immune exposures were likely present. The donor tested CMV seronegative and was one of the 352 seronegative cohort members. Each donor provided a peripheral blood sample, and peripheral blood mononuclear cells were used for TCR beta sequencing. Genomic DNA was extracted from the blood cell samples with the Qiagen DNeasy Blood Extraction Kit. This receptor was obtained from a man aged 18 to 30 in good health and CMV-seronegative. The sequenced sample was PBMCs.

The CDR3 sequence is CAWSQGDYGYTF. The DNA sequence reads TGTGCCTGGAGTCAAGGGGACTATGGCTACACCTTC. The chain couples TRBV30 to TRBJ1-2; the D segment could be TRBD1, given 5 matching bases. Trimming takes 2 bases from V and 3 bases from J, and the germline ends sit 7 bases apart. Taken from cysteine to phenylalanine, the CDR3 has 12 residues. The CDR3 DNA has 36 bases and is translated from base 1. Per the germline V gene (reference sequence), GTSNPN is the CDR1 and SVGIG is the CDR2.